This entry lists 3 T cell receptor beta chains sequenced from one sample in a study of T cell responses to AZD1222 COVID-19 vaccine. Some clones are missing from TCRdb's copy, which holds only in-frame ones; the method was immunoSEQ multiplex PCR. The data contain about 92,000 clones, about 90% of them singletons. The source material was peripheral blood, sampled on day 0 of AZD1222 vaccination. These receptors all stem from an adult in good health.

The J gene is TRBJ2-7, the V gene TRBV19, with 7 bases that match TRBD2. The CDR3 length is 13 residues. Germline CDR1 is LNHDA and CDR2 is SQIVND (reference sequence). The V gene end was trimmed by 4 bases and the J gene end by 2 bases; junction bases not matched to a gene: 2. Written as DNA, the CDR3 is TGTGCCAGTAGTAATGGACTAGCCTACGAGCAGTACTTC. It codes for CASSNGLAYEQYF.

The CDR3 is CASSLGQRNYGYTF. The DNA for the CDR3 is TGTGCCAGCAGTTTGGGACAGAGGAACTATGGCTACACCTTC. The chain combines TRBV6-5 with TRBJ1-2, with TRBD1 matching over 7 bases. The germline V gene has CDR1 MNHEY and CDR2 SVGAGI. This CDR3 is built from 14 residues. V shed 4 bases, J shed 2 bases, and the junction held 4 bases outside the gene matches.

The chain links TRBV18 to TRBJ2-7; 8 bases agree with TRBD1. This CDR3 region has 15 residues. Trimming took 6 bases from V and 3 from J; bases not matched to a gene: 10. Germline V gives CDR1 KGHSH, CDR2 LQKENI. The CDR3 reads CASSLGQGTLYEQYF. In DNA form, the CDR3 reads TGTGCCAGCTCTCTAGGACAGGGAACTCTCTACGAGCAGTACTTC. Variable domain in full (rest from reference TRBV18 and TRBJ2-7): NAGVMQNPRHLVRRRGQEARLRCSPMKGHSHVYWYRQLPEEGLKFMVYLQKENIIDESGMPKERFSAEFPKEGPSILRIQQVVRGDSAAYFCASSLGQGTLYEQYFGPGTRLTVT.